Given below is one T cell receptor (beta chain) in context. Libraries were prepared by immunoSEQ multiplex PCR; TCRdb keeps only in-frame clonotypes and omits some of them. The profile shows 55,000 to 75,000 clones, approximately 92% of them singletons. This entry comes from a study of technical replicates of blood from a few donors. Germline assignment: CDR1 LGHNA and CDR2 YSLEER. Trimming shortened V by 0 bases and J by 5 bases, and 8 bases separated the two germline ends. CDR3 length: 13 residues. J is TRBJ2-7 and V is TRBV4-3; D might be TRBD2 (5 bases). The receptor was isolated from a human donor in good health. Sequencing input: T cells isolated from PBMCs. The chain's CDR3 is CASSQDFGNEQYF. DNA of the CDR3: TGCGCCAGCAGCCAAGATTTCGGGAACGAGCAGTACTTC.